The sequence of this TCR beta chain was determined in a study of blood T cells in healthy people across ages. Study-wide context: There was about one barcoded beta molecule captured by template switching per two T cells. The study's findings and limits: Conclusively comparing naive with antigen-experienced cells was impossible with unsorted PBMCs. Roughly linearly, TCR beta diversity per million T cells fell as age increased.

Germline values: CDR1 MNHNY, CDR2 SVGAGI (reference sequence). The CDR3 is 13 amino acids. Trimming removed 2 bases at V and 4 bases at J, with 9 bases between. Primers used in a second PCR of roughly 7 to 12 cycles were a sample-barcoded 5' primer and a J-beta primer mix. All samples yielded 2.5 million or more CDR3-containing paired-end reads. TCRdb redid the calling of the 5' RACE reads with MiXCR, one entry per CDR3 protein. The sample lists 1.5 million to 2 million distinct CDR3 sequences; 40% to 55% were seen once. This clonotype occurred a few times. Antigen: not known. This clonotype was obtained from a woman aged 40 to 50 in good health. Sequenced material: blood. The chain has TRBV6-6 and TRBJ2-7; possible D gene TRBD2, 5 bases. CDR3 loop: CASSYAEGYEQYF. The DNA of the CDR3 is TGTGCCAGCAGTTACGCAGAGGGTTACGAGCAGTACTTC.